These 26 T cell receptor beta chains were all obtained from the same sample, sequenced in a study of blood T cell repertoires in COVID-19. Profiled with immunoSEQ multiplex PCR; TCRdb holds only in-frame clones, not every one. The data show around 140,000 clones, with approximately 88% seen just once and under 1.5% held by the top ten. The sequenced sample was peripheral blood. Source of these receptors: a man aged 55 to 70 with acute or convalescent COVID-19.

A few counts support this clone. The rearrangement uses TRBV27 and TRBJ2-2, with D maybe TRBD2 (5 bases). The CDR3 extends over 14 amino acids. V was pared by 1 base and J by 5 bases, with 8 bases between. Germline CDR1 and CDR2: MNHEY and SMNVEV (reference sequence). CDR3 protein: CASSLWRQTGELFF. The CDR3 nucleotides read TGTGCCAGCAGTTTATGGAGGCAAACCGGGGAGCTGTTTTTT.

This chain links TRBV28 with TRBJ1-5, with a tentative D call TRBD1 (5 bases). Trimming pared 5 bases from V and 9 bases from J, leaving 8 bases between. The CDR3 spans 11 residues. Germline CDR1 reads MDHEN; CDR2 reads SYDVKM. CDR3 nucleotides: TGTGCCAGCAGTCAGCAGGGGCCCCAGCATTTT. Translation gives CASSQQGPQHF.

This sequence joins TRBV5-1 and TRBJ1-2; D is undetermined. This CDR3 has 13 residues. Germline CDR1 is SGHRS and CDR2 is YFSETQ. Between the trimmed V and J ends, which lost 0 bases and 4 bases, there was a span of 7 bases. The CDR3 sequence is CASSLEQSYGYTF. As DNA, the CDR3 is TGCGCCAGCAGCTTGGAACAGTCCTATGGCTACACCTTC.

Details on this clone: Distinct nucleotide sequences in the sample also encode this CDR3. CDR3 in DNA: TGTGCCAGCAGCCCCATAGCGGGAGGGCCCGACACCGGGGAGCTGTTTTTT. Protein sequence: CASSPIAGGPDTGELFF. V is TRBV7-3 and J is TRBJ2-2, with 11 bases that match TRBD2. The germline gives CDR1 SGHTA, CDR2 FQGTGA. This CDR3 is 17 amino acids long. V was clipped by 5 bases and J by 3 bases; unmatched bases: 8.

In the case of this clone: Other DNA sequences of this sample code for an identical CDR3. This sequence joins TRBV20-1 and TRBJ2-3; D is possibly TRBD1 (5 bases). The CDR3 runs to 11 residues. Per the germline V gene, CDR1 is DFQATT and CDR2 is SNEGSKA (reference sequence). V was cut by 2 bases and J by 6 bases, with 6 bases left in between. CDR3 DNA: TGCAGTGCTAGACAGGGTGATACGCAGTATTTT. This encodes CSARQGDTQYF.

As regards this clone: This likely comes from a read error, as the CDR3 has no conserved phenylalanine or tryptophan at its end. It is unclear where the CDR3 begins or ends on the DNA, so no DNA is shown, and the CDR3 is as TCRdb lists it. This rearrangement joins TRBV5-1 to TRBJ2-6; the DNA was not used to check the table's D call, TRBD1. The CDR3 comprises 15 residues, both ends counted. Germline-derived CDR1 and CDR2 are SGHRS and YFSETQ. The CDR3 sequence: CASSYNPDTTSGRDI.

The chain recombines TRBV5-1 with TRBJ1-1; 8 nucleotides agree with TRBD1. This CDR3 is built from 16 residues. Germline CDR1 and CDR2: SGHRS and YFSETQ. Germline trimming cut 4 bases from V and 3 bases from J; bases unmatched to any gene: 11. CDR3 bases: TGCGCCAGCAGCGAGGACAGGGCGGGTCCGGACACTGAAGCTTTCTTT. Amino acids: CASSEDRAGPDTEAFF.

V usage is TRBV5-1 and J usage is TRBJ1-2; the match to TRBD1 covers 7 bases. CDR1 SGHRS and CDR2 YFSETQ come from the germline V gene. The CDR3 length is 14 residues. V dropped 3 bases and J dropped 2; count of bases not matched to a gene: 4. The CDR3 DNA is TGCGCCAGCAGCTGGGACAGAATGAACTATGGCTACACCTTC. This codes for CASSWDRMNYGYTF.

The CDR3 DNA follows: TGTGCCAGCAGCAAAGTAAGGCAGGGGGACACTGAAGCTTTCTTT. This encodes CASSKVRQGDTEAFF. The chain carries TRBV21-1 and TRBJ1-1; the table's D call of TRBD1 was not tested on the DNA. TRBV21-1 is a pseudogene locus. This CDR3 is built from 15 residues.

J is TRBJ1-2 and V is TRBV29-1; 7 bases map to TRBD1. Germline lookup yields CDR1 SQVTM and CDR2 ANQGSEA. The CDR3 is made up of 12 amino acids. With 6 bases clipped from V and 5 bases from J, the junction kept 6 bases outside the gene matches. CDR3 protein: CSVTDRVYGYTF. The CDR3 region has the DNA TGCAGCGTCACCGACAGGGTATATGGCTACACCTTC.

This clone was counted many times. The rearrangement uses TRBV30 and TRBJ1-5; TRBD1 matches at 9 bases. This CDR3 has 16 amino acids. J was trimmed by 8 bases and V by 0 bases; bases with no gene match: 11. The germline V gene encodes CDR1 GTSNPN and CDR2 SVGIG (reference sequence). CDR3 sequence reads: CAWSVRKTGGEKPQHF. The CDR3 coding sequence is TGTGCCTGGAGTGTACGTAAGACAGGGGGAGAGAAGCCCCAGCATTTT.

The chain uses TRBV10-1 and TRBJ2-1, with 7 bases aligning to TRBD1. V was clipped by 2 bases and J by 0 bases; unmatched bases: 4. CDR1 and CDR2 from the germline V gene are WNHNN and SYGVQD (reference sequence). The CDR3 has 16 amino acids. The CDR3 protein is CASSEGTANSYNEQFF. CDR3 nucleotide sequence: TGCGCCAGCAGTGAGGGGACAGCAAACTCCTACAATGAGCAGTTCTTC.

The chain joins TRBV12-5 to TRBJ1-5, with TRBD1 matching over 10 bases. J gave up 6 bases and V 1 base, and 3 bases lay outside the gene matches. The CDR3 loop spans 15 amino acids. Germline V gene lookup returns CDR1 LGHNT and CDR2 FRNRAP. CDR3 sequence (DNA): TGTGCTAGTGGTTTGGGGGACAGGGGCTTTCAGCCCCAGCATTTT. Protein: CASGLGDRGFQPQHF. Complete variable domain (other parts from reference TRBV12-5 and TRBJ1-5): DARVTQTPRHKVTEMGQEVTMRCQPILGHNTVFWYRQTMMQGLELLAYFRNRAPLDDSGMPKDRFSAEMPDATLATLKIQPSEPRDSAVYFCASGLGDRGFQPQHFGDGTRLSIL.

J is TRBJ1-2 and V is TRBV5-6, with D perhaps matching TRBD1 (5 bases). Germline CDR1 reads SGHDT; CDR2 reads YYEEEE. This CDR3 contains 16 residues. The V end lost 2 bases, the J end lost 4 bases, and 18 bases lay between the germline ends. CDR3 DNA: TGTGCCAGCAGCTTAGACCCCTCCCGTAGGGGCTATGGCTACACCTTC. Translation gives CASSLDPSRRGYGYTF. Together with reference TRBV5-6 and TRBJ1-2, the CDR3 gives the full variable domain: DAGVTQSPTHLIKTRGQQVTLRCSPKSGHDTVSWYQQALGQGPQFIFQYYEEEERQRGNFPDRFSGHQFPNYSSELNVNALLLGDSALYLCASSLDPSRRGYGYTFGSGTRLTVV.

This sequence joins TRBV5-1 and TRBJ2-5, with D maybe TRBD2 (5 bases). V was trimmed by 0 bases and J by 2 bases, leaving 11 bases between them. This CDR3 comprises 15 residues. In germline, CDR1 is SGHRS, CDR2 YFSETQ. The CDR3: CASSLGARDQETQYF. The CDR3 DNA is TGCGCCAGCAGCTTGGGGGCCCGGGATCAAGAGACCCAGTACTTC.

The chain employs TRBV5-4 and TRBJ1-1, with D maybe TRBD1 (6 bases). CDR3 length: 15 amino acids. Germline V CDR1 and CDR2: SGHNT, YYREEE (reference sequence). Trimming removed 4 bases from V and 3 bases from J, with 16 bases in between. CDR3 in amino acids: CASSIGTTVDTEAFF. The CDR3 DNA is TGTGCCAGCAGCATCGGGACAACCGTCGACACTGAAGCTTTCTTT.

This clone was recorded once. V usage is TRBV5-4 and J usage is TRBJ2-6, with D perhaps matching TRBD1 (6 bases). This CDR3 spans 17 amino acids. CDR1 and CDR2 (germline): SGHNT, YYREEE (reference sequence). Between the trimmed V and J ends, which lost 4 bases and 0 bases, there was a span of 14 bases. In DNA form, the CDR3 reads TGTGCCAGCAGCCAGACAGGAGATCCCTCTGGGGCCAACGTCCTGACTTTC. Protein product: CASSQTGDPSGANVLTF.

V gene TRBV7-8 combines with J gene TRBJ1-4; D gene uncertain. This CDR3 is 15 amino acids long. Germline CDR1 SGHVS, CDR2 FQNEAQ. V lost 5 bases and J 1 base, leaving 11 bases between the germline ends. The CDR3 DNA reads as TGTGCCAGCAGCCCACTGACTGGAACTAATGAAAAACTGTTTTTT. It encodes CASSPLTGTNEKLFF.

J is TRBJ2-7 and V is TRBV21-1; the table's D gene call, TRBD2, was not cross checked with the DNA. TRBV21-1 is an annotated pseudogene. This CDR3 comprises 16 residues. Written as DNA, the CDR3 is TGTGCCAGCAGCAAACCAAGCGGGAGGGTCTCCTACGAGCAGTACTTC. This codes for CASSKPSGRVSYEQYF.

This clone was detected once. V is TRBV7-7 and J is TRBJ1-5, with D possibly being TRBD1 (5 bases). The CDR3 has 15 residues. V was trimmed by 11 bases and J by 2 bases, leaving 19 bases between them. Germline loops: CDR1 SSHAT, CDR2 FNYEAQ (reference sequence). Written as DNA, the CDR3 is TGTGCCCTTTGGGGCGGACGCGGCGGCAATCAGCCCCAGCATTTT. Its protein product is CALWGGRGGNQPQHF. Full variable domain (rest looked up from reference TRBV7-7 and TRBJ1-5): GAGVSQSPRYKVTKRGQDVTLRCDPISSHATLYWYQQALGQGPEFLTYFNYEAQPDKSGLPSDRFSAERPEGSISTLTIQRTEQRDSAMYRCALWGGRGGNQPQHFGDGTRLSIL.

The gene calls are TRBV12-3 or TRBV12-4 and TRBJ2-3; D is ambiguous. CDR3 length: 13 residues. Trimming took off 5 bases at V and 2 bases at J, with 8 bases between the two ends. This CDR3 reads CASSLADTDTQYF. The DNA of the CDR3 is TGTGCCAGCAGTCTGGCCGACACAGATACGCAGTATTTT.

V is TRBV18 and J is TRBJ1-2; 8 bases fit TRBD1. CDR1 is KGHSH, CDR2 LQKENI, per germline. The length of the CDR3 is 15 residues. V lost 0 bases and J lost 4; bases outside the gene matches: 4. Here the CDR3 reads CASSPPSGGGYGYTF. The DNA of the CDR3 is TGTGCCAGCTCACCACCGTCAGGGGGCGGCTATGGCTACACCTTC.

The chain couples TRBV30 to TRBJ1-1, with a weak D call TRBD1 (5 bases). Germline V gives CDR1 GTSNPN, CDR2 SVGIG (reference sequence). CDR3 size: 14 residues. V was clipped by 0 bases and J by 5 bases, with 13 bases between them. The CDR3 here is CAWSVGAGQTEAFF. Here the CDR3 DNA reads TGTGCCTGGAGTGTAGGGGCAGGGCAGACTGAAGCTTTCTTT.

This clone appeared a single time. The chain combines TRBV3-1 (or the pseudogene TRBV3-2) with TRBJ1-2; possible D gene TRBD1, 5 bases. Looked up from germline, CDR1 is LGHDT and CDR2 is YNNKEL (reference sequence). This CDR3 region has 14 residues. Between the trimmed V and J ends, which lost 0 bases and 2 bases, there was a span of 7 bases. Written as DNA, the CDR3 is TGTGCCAGCAGCCAAGAGTCAGGGAACTATGGCTACACCTTC. Its protein is CASSQESGNYGYTF.

The chain uses TRBV30 and TRBJ1-4; D is perhaps TRBD1 (5 bases). Trimming removed 0 bases from V and 13 bases from J, with 15 bases in between. The germline V gene encodes CDR1 GTSNPN and CDR2 SVGIG (reference sequence). The CDR3 spans 13 residues. The CDR3: CAWSVLQGGGLFF. The DNA for the CDR3 is TGTGCCTGGAGTGTACTTCAGGGTGGCGGACTGTTTTTT.

This chain links TRBV5-1 with TRBJ2-1; 10 bases align to TRBD2. The CDR3 totals 15 residues. Germline V gene lookup returns CDR1 SGHRS and CDR2 YFSETQ. Germline trimming cut 4 bases from V and 5 bases from J; bases unmatched to any gene: 6. DNA of the CDR3: TGCGCCAGCAGCCCTCTAGCGGGAGTAGACAATGAGCAGTTCTTC. Amino acid sequence: CASSPLAGVDNEQFF.